This T cell receptor (beta chain) was documented in a study of OX40 agonist ivuxolimab in advanced cancers. As for the study in general: Head and neck, renal cell, melanoma or hepatocellular carcinoma were the cancers that dose-escalation patients had. Age averaged about 60 years (range roughly 20 to 90), and around 87% were male. Study-wide points: People who partly responded at 0.1-3.0 mg/kg had some of the least clonal expansion seen.

The CDR3 is 13 residues long. Looked up from germline, CDR1 is MNHEY and CDR2 is SMNVEV (reference sequence). Trimming cost V 2 bases and J 4 bases, with 6 bases left between them. Concerning this clone: The antigen is unknown.

Profiled with immunoSEQ multiplex PCR; TCRdb holds only in-frame clones, not every one. The data hold about 38,000 clones, with over 60% observed a single time. V is TRBV27 and J is TRBJ1-5, with D maybe TRBD1 (5 bases). Sequencing was performed on CD4+ or CD8+ T cells sorted from blood, taken in a trial of the OX40 agonist ivuxolimab. This receptor was identified in an adult with an advanced solid tumor such as melanoma, head and neck, liver or kidney cancer. The CDR3 reads CASSLDRNQPQHF. CDR3 bases: TGTGCCAGCAGTTTAGACAGAAATCAGCCCCAGCATTTT.